This T cell receptor (beta chain) was retrieved from a study of cytomegalovirus exposure and HLA in healthy donors. Broader study findings: TCR beta sequences reportedly predicted most subjects' HLA-A and HLA-B alleles accurately. Certain sequence variants were highly shared and formed a cluster, and this cluster was likely a sequencing artifact. Productive rates of about 87% or about 30% were seen for most TCR beta V segments in an earlier analysis.

CDR1 and CDR2 (germline): MNHEY, SVGAGI. The length of the CDR3 is 14 residues. V lost 3 bases and J lost 4, with 12 bases in between. The primer mix had 60 Vbeta and 13 Jbeta primers. Assay: immunoSEQ multiplex PCR; the TCRdb copy retains only in-frame clones and omits some. The data hold under 200,000 clones, with around 78% observed a single time. About this clone: Its matching antigen is unknown.

Sequencing input: PBMCs. V gene TRBV6-5 combines with J gene TRBJ1-1, with a possible D match to TRBD1 (5 bases). This TCR came from a woman aged 30 to 39 in good health and CMV-seropositive. The CDR3 is CASSYGAESTEAFF. In DNA, the CDR3 is TGTGCCAGCAGTTATGGGGCTGAGAGCACTGAAGCTTTCTTT.